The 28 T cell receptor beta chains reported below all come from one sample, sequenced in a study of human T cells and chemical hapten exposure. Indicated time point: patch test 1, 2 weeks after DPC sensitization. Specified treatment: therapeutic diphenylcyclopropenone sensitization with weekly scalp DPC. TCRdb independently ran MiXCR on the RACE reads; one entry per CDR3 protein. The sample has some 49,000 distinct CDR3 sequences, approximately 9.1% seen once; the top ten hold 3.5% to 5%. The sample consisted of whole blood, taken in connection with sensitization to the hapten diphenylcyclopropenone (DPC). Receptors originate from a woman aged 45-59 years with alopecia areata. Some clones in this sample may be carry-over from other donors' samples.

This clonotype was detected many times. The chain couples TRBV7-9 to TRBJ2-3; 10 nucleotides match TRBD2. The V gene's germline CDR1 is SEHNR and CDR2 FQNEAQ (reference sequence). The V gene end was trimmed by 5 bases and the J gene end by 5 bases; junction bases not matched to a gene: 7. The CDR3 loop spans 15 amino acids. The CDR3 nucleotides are TGTGCCAGCAGCCGTAGCGGGAGGAAGGGAGATACGCAGTATTTT. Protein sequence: CASSRSGRKGDTQYF.

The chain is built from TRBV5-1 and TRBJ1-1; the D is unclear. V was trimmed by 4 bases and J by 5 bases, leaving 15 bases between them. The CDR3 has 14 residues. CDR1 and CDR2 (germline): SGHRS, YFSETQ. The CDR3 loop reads CASSPAGRGTEAFF. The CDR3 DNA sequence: TGCGCCAGCAGCCCTGCGGGTCGTGGGACTGAAGCTTTCTTT. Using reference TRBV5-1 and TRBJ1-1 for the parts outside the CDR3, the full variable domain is KAGVTQTPRYLIKTRGQQVTLSCSPISGHRSVSWYQQTPGQGLQFLFEYFSETQRNKGNFPGRFSGRQFSNSRSEMNVSTLELGDSALYLCASSPAGRGTEAFFGQGTRLTVV.

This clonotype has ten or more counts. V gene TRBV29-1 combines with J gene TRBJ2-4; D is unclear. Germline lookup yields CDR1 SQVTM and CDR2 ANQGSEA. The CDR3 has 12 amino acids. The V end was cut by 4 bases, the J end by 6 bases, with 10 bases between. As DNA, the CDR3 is TGCAGCGTTGCCCTGATGGGAAACATTCAGTACTTC. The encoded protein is CSVALMGNIQYF.

The CDR3 region is CAWTLDRVGRQYF. The DNA of the CDR3 is TGTGCCTGGACTTTAGACAGGGTCGGACGGCAGTACTTC. J is TRBJ2-7 and V is TRBV30, with TRBD1 matching over 7 bases. J lost 9 bases, V lost 4 bases, and 12 bases had no gene match. The CDR3 covers 13 residues. Germline assignment: CDR1 GTSNPN and CDR2 SVGIG (reference sequence).

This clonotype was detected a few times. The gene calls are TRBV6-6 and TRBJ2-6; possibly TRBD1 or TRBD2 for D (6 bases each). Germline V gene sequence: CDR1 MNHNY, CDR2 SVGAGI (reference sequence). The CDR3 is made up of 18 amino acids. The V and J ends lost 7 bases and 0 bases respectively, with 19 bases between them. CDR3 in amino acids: CASIGGQEGSSGANVLTF. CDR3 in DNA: TGTGCCAGCATAGGGGGTCAGGAGGGCAGCTCTGGGGCCAACGTCCTGACTTTC.

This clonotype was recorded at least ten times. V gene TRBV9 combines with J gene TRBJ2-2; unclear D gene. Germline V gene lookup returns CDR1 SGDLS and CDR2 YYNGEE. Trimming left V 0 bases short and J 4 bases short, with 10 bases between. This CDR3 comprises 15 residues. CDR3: CASSVVLEATGELFF. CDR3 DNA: TGTGCCAGCAGCGTAGTTTTGGAAGCCACCGGGGAGCTGTTTTTT.

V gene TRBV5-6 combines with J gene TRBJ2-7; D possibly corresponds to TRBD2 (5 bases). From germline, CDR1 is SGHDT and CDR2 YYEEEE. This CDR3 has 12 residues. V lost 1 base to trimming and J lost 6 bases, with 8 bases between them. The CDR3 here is CASSLSEAEQYF. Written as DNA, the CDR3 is TGTGCCAGCAGCTTGTCGGAGGCCGAGCAGTACTTC.

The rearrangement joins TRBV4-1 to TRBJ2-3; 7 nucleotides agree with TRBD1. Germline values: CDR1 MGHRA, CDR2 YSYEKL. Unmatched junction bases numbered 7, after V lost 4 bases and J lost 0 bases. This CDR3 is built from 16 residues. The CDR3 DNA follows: TGCGCCAGCAGCCTATCCGGGACAGCTAGCACAGATACGCAGTATTTT. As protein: CASSLSGTASTDTQYF.

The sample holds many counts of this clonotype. The DNA for the CDR3 is TGTGCCAGCAGAACATGGTCGTCCGGGACAGGAGCCTACGAGCAGTACTTC. As protein: CASRTWSSGTGAYEQYF. V usage is TRBV6-2 or TRBV6-3 and J usage is TRBJ2-7; 8 bases agree with TRBD1. The junction had 15 bases not matched to a gene; V was cut back by 6 bases and J by 2 bases. Per the germline V gene, CDR1 is MNHEY and CDR2 is SVGEGT. The CDR3 totals 17 residues.

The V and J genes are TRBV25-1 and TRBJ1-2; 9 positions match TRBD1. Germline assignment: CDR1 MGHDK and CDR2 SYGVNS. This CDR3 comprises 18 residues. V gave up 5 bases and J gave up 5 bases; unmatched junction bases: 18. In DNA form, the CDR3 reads TGTGCCAGCAGTACCTACGACCGAACAGGGGGCAGAGGGTATGGCTACACCTTC. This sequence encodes CASSTYDRTGGRGYGYTF.

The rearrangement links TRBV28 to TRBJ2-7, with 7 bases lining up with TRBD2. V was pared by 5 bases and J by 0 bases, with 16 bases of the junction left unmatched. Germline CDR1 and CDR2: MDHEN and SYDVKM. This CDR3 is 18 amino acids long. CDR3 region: CASSPVSKAGDLSYEQYF. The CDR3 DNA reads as TGTGCCAGCAGTCCGGTCTCGAAGGCGGGAGACCTCTCCTACGAGCAGTACTTC.

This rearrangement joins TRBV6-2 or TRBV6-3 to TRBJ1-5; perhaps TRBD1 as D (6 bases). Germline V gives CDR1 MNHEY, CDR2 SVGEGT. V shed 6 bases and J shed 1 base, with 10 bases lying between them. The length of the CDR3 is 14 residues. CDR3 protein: CASSRGESNQPQHF. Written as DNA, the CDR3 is TGTGCCAGCAGCAGGGGCGAGAGCAATCAGCCCCAGCATTTT.

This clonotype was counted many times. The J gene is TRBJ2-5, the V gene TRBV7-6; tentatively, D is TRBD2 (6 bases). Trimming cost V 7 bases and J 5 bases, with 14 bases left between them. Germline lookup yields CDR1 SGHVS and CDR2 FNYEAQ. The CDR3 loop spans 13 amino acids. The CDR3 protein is CASTSTRKETQYF. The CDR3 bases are TGTGCCAGCACCTCGACTAGGAAGGAGACCCAGTACTTC.

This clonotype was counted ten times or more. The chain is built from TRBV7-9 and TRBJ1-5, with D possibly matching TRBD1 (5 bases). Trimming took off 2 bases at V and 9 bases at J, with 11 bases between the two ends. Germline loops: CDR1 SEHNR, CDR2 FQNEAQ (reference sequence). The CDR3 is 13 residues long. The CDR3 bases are TGTGCCAGCAGCTTATCCGGCGGGGGGCCCCAGCATTTT. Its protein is CASSLSGGGPQHF.

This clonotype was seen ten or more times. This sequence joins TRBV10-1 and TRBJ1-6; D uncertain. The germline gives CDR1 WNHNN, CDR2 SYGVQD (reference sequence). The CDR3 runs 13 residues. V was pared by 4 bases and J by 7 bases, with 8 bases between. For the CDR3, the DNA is TGCGCCAGCAGTGGATCCTTGAATTCACCCCTCCACTTT. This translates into CASSGSLNSPLHF.

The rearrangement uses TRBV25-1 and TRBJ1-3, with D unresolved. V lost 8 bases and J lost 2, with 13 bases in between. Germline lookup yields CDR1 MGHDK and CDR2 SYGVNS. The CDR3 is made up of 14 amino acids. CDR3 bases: TGTGCCAGCCAAAGGTCCCAGCCTGGAAACACCATATATTTT. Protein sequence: CASQRSQPGNTIYF. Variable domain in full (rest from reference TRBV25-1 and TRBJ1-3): EADIYQTPRYLVIGTGKKITLECSQTMGHDKMYWYQQDPGMELHLIHYSYGVNSTEKGDLSSESTVSRIRTEHFPLTLESARPSHTSQYLCASQRSQPGNTIYFGEGSWLTVV.

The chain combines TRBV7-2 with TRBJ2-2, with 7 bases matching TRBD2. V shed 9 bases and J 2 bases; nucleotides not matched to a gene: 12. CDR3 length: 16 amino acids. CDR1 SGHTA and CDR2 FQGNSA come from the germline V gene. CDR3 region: CASHPAGTTNTGELFF. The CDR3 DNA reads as TGTGCCAGTCATCCCGCCGGGACTACAAACACCGGGGAGCTGTTTTTT.

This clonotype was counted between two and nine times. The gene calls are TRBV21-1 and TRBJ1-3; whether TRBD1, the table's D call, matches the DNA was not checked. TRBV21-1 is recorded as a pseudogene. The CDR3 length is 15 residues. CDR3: CASSKRQGEENTIYF. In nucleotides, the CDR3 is TGTGCCAGCAGCAAAAGGCAGGGTGAAGAAAACACCATATATTTT.

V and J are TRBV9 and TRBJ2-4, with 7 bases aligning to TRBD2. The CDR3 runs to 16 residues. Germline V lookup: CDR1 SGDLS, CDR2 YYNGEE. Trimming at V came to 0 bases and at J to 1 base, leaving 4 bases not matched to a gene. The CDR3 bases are TGTGCCAGCAGCGTAGGGGGCGGGAGTGCCAAAAACATTCAGTACTTC. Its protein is CASSVGGGSAKNIQYF.

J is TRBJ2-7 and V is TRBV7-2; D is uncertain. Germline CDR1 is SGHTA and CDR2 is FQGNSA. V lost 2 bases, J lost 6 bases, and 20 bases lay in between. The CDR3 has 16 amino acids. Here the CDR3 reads CASSLLPGSSSLEQYF. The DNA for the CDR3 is TGTGCCAGCAGCTTACTCCCCGGGTCGAGCTCGCTCGAGCAGTACTTC.

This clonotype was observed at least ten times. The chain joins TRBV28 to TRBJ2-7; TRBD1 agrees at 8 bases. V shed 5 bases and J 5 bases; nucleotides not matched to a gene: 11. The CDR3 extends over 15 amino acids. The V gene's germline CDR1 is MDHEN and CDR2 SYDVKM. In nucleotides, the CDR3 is TGTGCCAGCAGTCCTCAGGGGGCAGGATCGCACGAGCAGTACTTC. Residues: CASSPQGAGSHEQYF.

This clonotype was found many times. CDR3 loop: CASSAGLAQRANEQFF. The CDR3 DNA is TGTGCCAGCAGCGCGGGACTAGCCCAAAGGGCTAATGAGCAGTTCTTC. The chain uses TRBV3-1 and TRBJ2-1; TRBD2 aligns across 9 bases. The J segment lost 7 bases and the V segment lost 5 bases, leaving 12 bases of the junction unmatched. This CDR3 has 16 residues. CDR1 and CDR2 from the germline V gene are LGHDT and YNNKEL (reference sequence).

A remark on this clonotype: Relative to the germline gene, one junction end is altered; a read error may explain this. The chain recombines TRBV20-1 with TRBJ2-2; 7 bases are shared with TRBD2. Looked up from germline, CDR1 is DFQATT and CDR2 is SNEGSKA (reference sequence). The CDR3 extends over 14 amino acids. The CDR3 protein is CSASKTGRGGELFF. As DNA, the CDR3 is TGCAGTGCTAGCAAGACGGGGAGGGGCGGGGAGCTGTTCTTT.

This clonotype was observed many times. This chain's CDR3 is CASSLSVSQYSYEQYF. The CDR3 nucleotides are TGTGCCAGCAGTTTATCAGTGTCCCAATACTCCTACGAGCAGTACTTC. This chain links TRBV27 with TRBJ2-7; D unresolved. The germline V gene has CDR1 MNHEY and CDR2 SMNVEV (reference sequence). V was trimmed by 0 bases and J by 0 bases, leaving 12 bases between them. CDR3 length equals 16 residues.

Written as DNA, the CDR3 is TGTGCCAGCAGCTGGACGGGACCGTCCAATCAGCCCCAGCATTTT. Its protein product is CASSWTGPSNQPQHF. The genes are TRBV7-2 and TRBJ1-5; D is perhaps TRBD1 (5 bases). Germline CDR1 is SGHTA and CDR2 is FQGNSA. V lost 4 bases, J lost 3 bases, and 13 bases lay in between. The CDR3 loop spans 15 amino acids.

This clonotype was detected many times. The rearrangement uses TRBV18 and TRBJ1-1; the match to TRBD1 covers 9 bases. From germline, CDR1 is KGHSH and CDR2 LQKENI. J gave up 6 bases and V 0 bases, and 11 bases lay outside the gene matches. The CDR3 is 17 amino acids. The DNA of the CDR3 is TGTGCCAGCTCACCACCGGAACAGGGGGCGATGAGGGCTGAAGCTTTCTTT. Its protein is CASSPPEQGAMRAEAFF.

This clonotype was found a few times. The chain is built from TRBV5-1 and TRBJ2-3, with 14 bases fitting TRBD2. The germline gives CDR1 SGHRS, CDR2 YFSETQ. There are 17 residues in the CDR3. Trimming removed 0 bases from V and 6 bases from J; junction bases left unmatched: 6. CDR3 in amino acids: CASSLARLAGGLDTQYF. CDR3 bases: TGCGCCAGCAGCTTGGCGCGACTAGCGGGAGGGCTGGATACGCAGTATTTT.

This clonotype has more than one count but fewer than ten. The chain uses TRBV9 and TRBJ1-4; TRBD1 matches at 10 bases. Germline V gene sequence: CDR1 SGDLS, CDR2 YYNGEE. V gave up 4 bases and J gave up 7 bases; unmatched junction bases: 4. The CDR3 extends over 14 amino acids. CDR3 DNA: TGTGCCAGCAGCCGGGGACAGGGGTCTGAAAAACTGTTTTTT. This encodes CASSRGQGSEKLFF.